The T cell receptor (beta chain) under discussion was sequenced for a study of blood T cell repertoires in COVID-19 (dated by TCRdb to 2018 to 2020). General notes on the study: Collaborator samples came from the United States, Italy and Spain and covered acute and convalescent phases of COVID-19. A freely available public database, intended as a resource for researchers studying the immune response to SARS-CoV-2, is where the repertoires were released. Where HLA class I and class II types were available, the types were taken from metadata supplied by the sample provider, not from assay-based typing. The prospective study material was composed of cDNA or gDNA derived from T cells, B-cell-depleted T cells, or PBMCs. The dataset comprised deeply sampled blood TCRbeta repertoires from subjects exposed to, actively infected with, or recovered from COVID-19. A de-identified subject ID, COVID-19 status, age in years and sex were almost always included in the sample metadata. The samples were drawn from two sources: the first 160 participants of the ongoing ImmuneRACE study, and 1,254 subjects contributed by 6 global collaborators. The full study reports these points: How much clinical and demographic metadata was included differed by source and by participant, and the metadata was provided uncurated.

TCRbeta CDR3 regions were amplified from genomic DNA by means of the immunoSEQ Assay, a bias-controlled multiplex PCR. Regarding the original processing steps: The number of nucleated cells in each sample was estimated by amplification of reference gene primers within the assay. To quantify the absolute abundance of each unique TCRbeta CDR3 rearrangement, sequence reads were collapsed and filtered. For each sample, productive Simpson clonality was calculated as the square root of Simpson's diversity index across productive rearrangements. TCRdb carries this immuneACCESS record with in-frame sequences only. Its versions omit some clonotypes, under half of them owing to an unresolved V gene in the studies checked, with the rest unexplained. The D gene and trimming were derived from the DNA, and the V and J assignments and clone size from that table. The sample table shows 300,000 to 350,000 clones, and about nine tenths are seen once. The ten most abundant clones make up about 6.3% of the sample.

Details on this clone: The antigen this receptor binds is unknown. No base-level quality is on record; no much larger clone is a single base apart.

At one collaborating source in Seattle, patients were enrolled during active infection and were followed longitudinally through the course of disease. Collaborating institutions collected whole blood in K2EDTA tubes following their own protocols. For TCRbeta analysis, collaborators shipped samples in one of three forms: frozen whole blood, isolated PBMCs, or DNA extracted from either of those sample types. Sequenced sample: peripheral blood. The sequence was obtained from a woman aged 50 to 60 with COVID-19, enrolled during active disease.

The nucleotide sequence reads as follows: TGTGCCAGCAGCCGGGACAGGAACTCTTACGAGCAGTACTTC. This gives the protein CASSRDRNSYEQYF. Recombination linked TRBV11-3 to TRBJ2-7; the central 8 bases match TRBD1. According to the germline V gene, CDR1 reads SGHNT and CDR2 reads YENEEA. From V the trimming removes 5 bases and from J it removes 4 bases, while the gene matches leave 7 bases of the junction unaccounted for. There are 14 amino acids in the CDR3, from cysteine to phenylalanine inclusive. Just the 42-base CDR3 DNA is kept, in frame starting at base 1.